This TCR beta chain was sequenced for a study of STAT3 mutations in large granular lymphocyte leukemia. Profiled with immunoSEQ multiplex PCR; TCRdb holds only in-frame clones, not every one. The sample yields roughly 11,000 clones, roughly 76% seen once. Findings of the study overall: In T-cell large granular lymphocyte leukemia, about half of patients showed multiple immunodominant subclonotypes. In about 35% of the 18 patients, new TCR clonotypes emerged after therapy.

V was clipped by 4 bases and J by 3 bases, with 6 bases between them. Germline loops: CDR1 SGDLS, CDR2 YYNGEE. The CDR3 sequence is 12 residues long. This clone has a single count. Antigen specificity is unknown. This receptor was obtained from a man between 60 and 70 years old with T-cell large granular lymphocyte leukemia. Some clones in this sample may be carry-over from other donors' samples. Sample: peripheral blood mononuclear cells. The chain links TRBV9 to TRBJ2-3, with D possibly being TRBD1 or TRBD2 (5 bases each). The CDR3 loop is CASSWGTDTQYF. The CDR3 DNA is TGTGCCAGCAGCTGGGGGACAGATACGCAGTATTTT.